Following are 32 T cell receptor beta chains from one sample sequenced in a study of blood T cell repertoires in COVID-19. TCRdb's copy holds only in-frame clones and misses some; the assay was immunoSEQ multiplex PCR. Of roughly 34,000 clones listed, about 90% are singletons. Sequencing was carried out using peripheral blood. The receptor source for this set is a woman aged 70-85 years with active COVID-19.

The V and J genes are TRBV28 and TRBJ2-5, with TRBD2 matching 7 bases. The length of the CDR3 is 14 residues. CDR1 and CDR2 (germline): MDHEN, SYDVKM. Germline trimming cut 6 bases from V and 2 bases from J; bases unmatched to any gene: 6. CDR3 region: CASSNSGDQETQYF. In DNA, the CDR3 is TGTGCCAGCAGCAACAGCGGGGATCAAGAGACCCAGTACTTC.

The chain employs TRBV9 and TRBJ1-2; D unresolved. The CDR3 extends over 13 amino acids. CDR1 and CDR2 from the germline V gene are SGDLS and YYNGEE. V was pared by 4 bases and J by 6 bases, with 13 bases between. CDR3 nucleotide sequence: TGTGCCAGCAGCCCCCGGCAGGAGGATGGCTACACCTTC. This sequence encodes CASSPRQEDGYTF. Based on the CDR3 plus reference TRBV9 and TRBJ1-2, the full variable domain is DSGVTQTPKHLITATGQRVTLRCSPRSGDLSVYWYQQSLDQGLQFLIQYYNGEERAKGNILERFSAQQFPDLHSELNLSSLELGDSALYFCASSPRQEDGYTFGSGTRLTVV.

The chain has TRBV5-1 and TRBJ2-1, with D uncertain. The V gene's germline CDR1 is SGHRS and CDR2 YFSETQ. With 0 bases removed from V and 6 bases from J, the gap between germline ends came to 4 bases. This CDR3 region has 12 residues. The DNA for the CDR3 is TGCGCCAGCAGCTTGGGAGGCAATGAGCAGTTCTTC. Translation: CASSLGGNEQFF.

The rearrangement uses TRBV2 and TRBJ2-7; D is possibly TRBD2 (7 bases). Looked up from germline, CDR1 is SNHLY and CDR2 is FYNNEI. V shed 8 bases and J shed 6 bases, with 17 bases lying between them. There are 13 residues in the CDR3. The CDR3 reads CASVGSRGGEQYF. As DNA, the CDR3 is TGTGCCAGCGTGGGGTCAAGGGGGGGCGAGCAGTACTTC.

The J gene is TRBJ2-1, the V gene TRBV3-1 (or the pseudogene TRBV3-2); 9 nucleotides agree with TRBD2. J lost 4 bases, V lost 1 base, and 2 bases had no gene match. CDR3 length: 15 residues. Germline V gives CDR1 LGHDT, CDR2 YNNKEL (reference sequence). CDR3 sequence reads: CASSQGTSAYNEQFF. CDR3 DNA sequence: TGTGCCAGCAGCCAAGGGACTAGCGCTTACAATGAGCAGTTCTTC.

The chain is built from TRBV3-1 (or the pseudogene TRBV3-2) and TRBJ2-1; 10 bases align to TRBD2. The CDR3 consists of 16 residues. Germline trimming cut 5 bases from V and 4 bases from J; bases unmatched to any gene: 8. In germline, CDR1 is LGHDT, CDR2 YNNKEL (reference sequence). The CDR3: CASSGVAGGWYNEQFF. The CDR3 DNA is TGTGCCAGCAGCGGGGTAGCGGGGGGCTGGTACAATGAGCAGTTCTTC.

The chain links TRBV5-1 to TRBJ2-5, with a tentative D call TRBD1 (8 bases). The CDR3 covers 14 residues. The germline V gene encodes CDR1 SGHRS and CDR2 YFSETQ. Deletions cut 4 bases from V and 5 bases from J, with 15 bases between. CDR3 sequence (DNA): TGCGCCAGCAGCGGCGGACAGGGAGGGGAGACCCAGTACTTC. It yields the protein CASSGGQGGETQYF.

This sequence joins TRBV5-1 and TRBJ2-5; the match to TRBD2 covers 9 bases. After removal of 2 bases from V and 5 bases from J, the junction contained 4 bases not matched to a gene. CDR3 length: 14 residues. CDR1 and CDR2 (germline): SGHRS, YFSETQ. The CDR3 protein is CASSFSGGGETQYF. CDR3 coding DNA: TGCGCCAGCAGCTTTAGCGGGGGCGGCGAGACCCAGTACTTC. Looking up the rest from reference TRBV5-1 and TRBJ2-5 gives the full variable domain: KAGVTQTPRYLIKTRGQQVTLSCSPISGHRSVSWYQQTPGQGLQFLFEYFSETQRNKGNFPGRFSGRQFSNSRSEMNVSTLELGDSALYLCASSFSGGGETQYFGPGTRLLVL.

This clone was detected only once. The gene calls are TRBV5-6 and TRBJ2-5, with 11 bases identical to TRBD2. Trimming cost V 2 bases and J 5 bases; bases outside gene matches: 2. Germline V gene sequence: CDR1 SGHDT, CDR2 YYEEEE. The CDR3 has 14 residues. The CDR3 region has the DNA TGTGCCAGCAGCTTCGCTAGCGGGGGGGAGACCCAGTACTTC. Translation gives CASSFASGGETQYF.

This clone was seen only a few times. This rearrangement joins TRBV7-8 to TRBJ2-7, with 7 positions matching TRBD1. Trimming cost V 5 bases and J 8 bases; bases outside gene matches: 6. The CDR3 runs 12 residues. Germline assignment: CDR1 SGHVS and CDR2 FQNEAQ. CDR3 amino acids: CASSDGTEQQYF. CDR3 bases: TGTGCCAGCAGCGACGGGACAGAGCAGCAGTACTTC.

The genes are TRBV6-2 or TRBV6-3 and TRBJ2-5; TRBD2 matches at 8 bases. Germline CDR1 and CDR2: MNHEY and SVGEGT. CDR3 size: 14 residues. The junction had 12 bases not matched to a gene; V was cut back by 6 bases and J by 9 bases. CDR3: CASSFELREGAQYF. CDR3 bases: TGTGCCAGCAGCTTCGAACTCCGGGAGGGGGCCCAGTACTTC.

This sequence joins TRBV9 and TRBJ2-2, with 11 nucleotides matching TRBD1. This CDR3 region has 15 residues. V lost 5 bases to trimming and J lost 6 bases; unmatched junction nucleotides: 6. Germline V lookup: CDR1 SGDLS, CDR2 YYNGEE. DNA for the CDR3: TGTGCCAGCAGGCCCGGGACAGGGGGTTCCGGGGAGCTGTTTTTT. It specifies CASRPGTGGSGELFF.

The rearrangement links TRBV10-3 to TRBJ1-5; 7 bases map to TRBD1. Germline V gives CDR1 ENHRY, CDR2 SYGVKD. V was clipped by 5 bases and J by 4 bases; unmatched bases: 8. The CDR3 is 15 residues long. The CDR3 bases are TGTGCCATCAGTCCAGGACAGGTAGGGAATCAGCCCCAGCATTTT. This codes for CAISPGQVGNQPQHF.

The CDR3 here is CASSAGGNAGNTIYF. In DNA, the CDR3 is TGCGCCAGCAGCGCAGGGGGCAATGCTGGAAACACCATATATTTT. The rearrangement links TRBV5-1 to TRBJ1-3, with TRBD1 identical over 8 bases. Germline assignment: CDR1 SGHRS and CDR2 YFSETQ. V lost 4 bases, J lost 2 bases, and 5 bases stayed unmatched. The CDR3 runs to 15 residues.

This chain connects TRBV28 to TRBJ2-1; 10 nucleotides match TRBD1. The CDR3 is 13 amino acids. Germline CDR1 is MDHEN and CDR2 is SYDVKM. V dropped 4 bases and J dropped 7; count of bases not matched to a gene: 1. For the CDR3, the DNA is TGTGCCAGCAGTTCGGGACAGGGGAATGAGCAGTTCTTC. Encoded protein: CASSSGQGNEQFF.

This chain uses TRBV4-3 with TRBJ1-2; a weak D match, TRBD1 (6 bases). This CDR3 contains 16 residues. The V end lost 0 bases, the J end lost 5 bases, and 16 bases lay between the germline ends. Germline V gives CDR1 LGHNA, CDR2 YSLEER. CDR3 sequence reads: CASSQDFSTGQYGYTF. The CDR3 DNA follows: TGCGCCAGCAGCCAAGACTTCTCGACAGGCCAGTATGGCTACACCTTC.

The V call is TRBV9, the J call TRBJ1-2, with TRBD1 identical over 10 bases. Germline CDR1 and CDR2: SGDLS and YYNGEE. The J segment lost 0 bases and the V segment lost 7 bases, leaving 3 bases of the junction unmatched. The length of the CDR3 is 14 residues. CDR3 bases: TGTGCCAGCGGACAGGGGGGAGCTAACTATGGCTACACCTTC. Protein product: CASGQGGANYGYTF.

The chain has TRBV2 and TRBJ2-5, with D perhaps matching TRBD2 (6 bases). The ends were cut back, 5 bases at V and 7 bases at J, with 26 bases in the middle. This CDR3 spans 17 amino acids. CDR1 and CDR2 from the germline V gene are SNHLY and FYNNEI. The CDR3 sequence: CASSSPMSGGLKGTQYF. The CDR3 DNA reads TGTGCCAGCAGTTCTCCCATGTCCGGCGGACTAAAGGGGACCCAGTACTTC.

V gene TRBV6-5 combines with J gene TRBJ2-1; 12 bases align to TRBD2. CDR3 length: 16 amino acids. Germline assignment: CDR1 MNHEY and CDR2 SVGAGI. V shed 1 base, J shed 9 bases, and the junction held 7 bases outside the gene matches. The CDR3 loop reads CASSYYLAGGRSEQFF. The CDR3 nucleotides read TGTGCCAGCAGTTACTACCTAGCGGGGGGGCGGAGTGAGCAGTTCTTC.

The chain carries TRBV7-9 and TRBJ2-7; 11 bases align to TRBD1. V lost 3 bases to trimming and J lost 2 bases; unmatched junction nucleotides: 3. In germline, CDR1 is SEHNR, CDR2 FQNEAQ (reference sequence). The CDR3 is 15 amino acids. CDR3 in amino acids: CASSFTDRGPYEQYF. In DNA, the CDR3 is TGTGCCAGCAGCTTTACGGACAGGGGGCCCTACGAGCAGTACTTC. The complete variable domain, with remaining parts taken from reference TRBV7-9 and TRBJ2-7, reads DTGVSQNPRHKITKRGQNVTFRCDPISEHNRLYWYRQTLGQGPEFLTYFQNEAQLEKSRLLSDRFSAERPKGSFSTLEIQRTEQGDSAMYLCASSFTDRGPYEQYFGPGTRLTVT.

The V and J genes are TRBV19 and TRBJ1-5; 9 bases fit TRBD1. The germline gives CDR1 LNHDA, CDR2 SQIVND (reference sequence). The CDR3 spans 19 residues. V shed 1 base and J 0 bases; nucleotides not matched to a gene: 10. The CDR3 here is CASSIGQGGIGSSNQPQHF. The DNA of the CDR3 is TGTGCCAGTAGTATAGGACAGGGGGGGATCGGAAGTAGCAATCAGCCCCAGCATTTT.

The chain recombines TRBV27 with TRBJ2-1; TRBD2 agrees at 10 bases. The trim removed 5 bases at V and 5 bases at J, leaving 6 bases unmatched. Germline-derived CDR1 and CDR2 are MNHEY and SMNVEV (reference sequence). The CDR3 runs 15 residues. Here the CDR3 DNA reads TGTGCCAGCAGTCCCCTAGCGGGGGCCAACAATGAGCAGTTCTTC. The encoded protein is CASSPLAGANNEQFF.

The V call is TRBV27, the J call TRBJ2-2; 10 nucleotides match TRBD2. CDR1 is MNHEY and CDR2 is SMNVEV in the germline V gene (reference sequence). The CDR3 sequence is 18 residues long. The ends lost 6 bases at V and 4 bases at J; junction bases unmatched: 14. The CDR3 DNA reads as TGTGCCAGCAGGACGGGGCTAGCGGGGGCCATATCCACCGGGGAGCTGTTTTTT. This encodes CASRTGLAGAISTGELFF.

The rearrangement links TRBV5-1 to TRBJ2-3; 8 bases are shared with TRBD2. CDR1 SGHRS and CDR2 YFSETQ come from the germline V gene. This CDR3 has 16 amino acids. V shed 4 bases and J 1 base; nucleotides not matched to a gene: 8. CDR3 residues: CASSASGTRGTDTQYF. CDR3 coding DNA: TGCGCCAGCAGCGCCTCCGGGACTAGGGGCACAGATACGCAGTATTTT. The full variable domain, in which reference TRBV5-1 and TRBJ2-3 provide the parts outside the CDR3, is KAGVTQTPRYLIKTRGQQVTLSCSPISGHRSVSWYQQTPGQGLQFLFEYFSETQRNKGNFPGRFSGRQFSNSRSEMNVSTLELGDSALYLCASSASGTRGTDTQYFGPGTRLTVL.

This chain's CDR3 is CASSLVAGGPQETQYF. The CDR3 nucleotides are TGTGCCAGCAGCTTAGTGGCGGGGGGACCCCAAGAGACCCAGTACTTC. The rearrangement links TRBV11-1 to TRBJ2-5; 8 bases are a match to TRBD2. The trim removed 1 base at V and 1 base at J, leaving 5 bases unmatched. Germline loops: CDR1 SGHAT, CDR2 FQDESV (reference sequence). This CDR3 contains 16 residues.

The DNA for the CDR3 is TGTGCCAGCAGTTTAGGCCGGGGCAATCAGCCCCAGCATTTT. Its protein product is CASSLGRGNQPQHF. The chain employs TRBV27 and TRBJ1-5; D call uncertain. Germline values: CDR1 MNHEY, CDR2 SMNVEV (reference sequence). V was trimmed by 2 bases and J by 2 bases, leaving 7 bases between them. This CDR3 contains 14 residues.

This rearrangement joins TRBV30 to TRBJ1-3; possibly TRBD1 for D (5 bases). The germline V and J ends were trimmed by 1 base and 3 bases, with 10 bases remaining between them. The germline V gene encodes CDR1 GTSNPN and CDR2 SVGIG (reference sequence). The CDR3 covers 14 residues. The CDR3 protein is CAWSAGGVGNTIYF. The CDR3 DNA reads as TGTGCCTGGAGTGCGGGGGGTGTTGGAAACACCATATATTTT. Filled out from reference TRBV30 and TRBJ1-3, the complete variable domain reads SQTIHQWPATLVQPVGSPLSLECTVEGTSNPNLYWYRQAAGRGLQLLFYSVGIGQISSEVPQNLSASRPQDRQFILSSKKLLLSDSGFYLCAWSAGGVGNTIYFGEGSWLTVV.

There are a few counts of this clone. V is TRBV11-1 and J is TRBJ2-1, with 7 bases identical to TRBD1. Germline CDR1 SGHAT, CDR2 FQDESV (reference sequence). There are 14 residues in the CDR3. V shed 4 bases, J shed 0 bases, and the junction held 0 bases outside the gene matches. Here the CDR3 DNA reads TGTGCCAGCAGCTCAGGGGGCTCCTACAATGAGCAGTTCTTC. Residues: CASSSGGSYNEQFF.

V gene TRBV5-1 combines with J gene TRBJ2-3; 16 positions agree with TRBD2. Germline CDR1 and CDR2: SGHRS and YFSETQ. The CDR3 has 17 residues. The V segment lost 4 bases and the J segment 3 bases; nucleotides outside the gene matches: 5. This CDR3 is CASSPGTSGGGTDTQYF. The DNA of the CDR3 is TGCGCCAGCAGCCCCGGGACTAGCGGGGGGGGAACAGATACGCAGTATTTT.

This sequence joins TRBV9 and TRBJ2-6; no reliable D call. Germline loops: CDR1 SGDLS, CDR2 YYNGEE. V dropped 4 bases and J dropped 2 bases, with 7 bases sitting between them. This CDR3 region has 14 residues. Here the CDR3 DNA reads TGTGCCAGCAGCTCACGAGCTGGGGCCAACGTCCTGACTTTC. Its translation is CASSSRAGANVLTF.

The chain employs TRBV5-1 and TRBJ1-1; TRBD1 aligns across 7 bases. CDR1 and CDR2 (germline): SGHRS, YFSETQ. J gave up 1 base and V 3 bases, and 6 bases lay outside the gene matches. The CDR3 extends over 15 amino acids. The CDR3 DNA reads TGCGCCAGCAGCTCCCACGGGACAGAGAACACTGAAGCTTTCTTT. This encodes CASSSHGTENTEAFF.

The rearrangement uses TRBV18 and TRBJ1-6; 7 positions match TRBD1. There are 15 residues in the CDR3. Germline loops: CDR1 KGHSH, CDR2 LQKENI. Trimming removed 5 bases from V and 4 bases from J; junction bases left unmatched: 5. The CDR3 reads CASSATGMYNSPLHF. CDR3 sequence (DNA): TGTGCCAGCTCAGCGACAGGGATGTATAATTCACCCCTCCACTTT.